Following are 28 T cell receptor beta chains from one sample sequenced in a study of blood T cells in healthy people across ages. Alongside a J-beta primer mix, a sample-barcoded 5' primer served in a second PCR lasting 7 to 11 cycles. MiXCR, applied by TCRdb to the 5' RACE reads, yields one record per CDR3 protein. Here the sample spans 650,000 to 900,000 distinct CDR3 sequences, around 62% being singletons. The material sequenced was blood. These receptors all come from a man between 25 and 39 years old in good health.

The V gene is TRBV9, the J gene TRBJ2-1; D remains unclear. The V end was cut by 0 bases, the J end by 9 bases, with 13 bases between. The germline V gene encodes CDR1 SGDLS and CDR2 YYNGEE. The CDR3 is 14 amino acids. The CDR3 is CASSVELNVGEQFF. CDR3 nucleotides: TGTGCCAGCAGCGTAGAACTTAACGTGGGTGAGCAGTTCTTC.

The genes are TRBV7-2 and TRBJ2-4; D perhaps matches TRBD2 (5 bases). CDR3 length equals 15 residues. Germline CDR1 is SGHTA and CDR2 is FQGNSA. Trimming pared 5 bases from V and 9 bases from J, leaving 20 bases between. CDR3 loop: CASSTRTAAGIIQYF. The CDR3 DNA is TGTGCCAGCAGCACTAGGACGGCGGCGGGTATCATTCAGTACTTC.

Of note for this clonotype: A read error may produce the germline difference seen at one junction end. The rearrangement joins TRBV27 to TRBJ2-7; D perhaps matches TRBD1 (5 bases). The J call may be incorrect, as the DNA end agrees better with TRBJ2-5. Germline V lookup: CDR1 MNHEY, CDR2 SMNVEV (reference sequence). There are 13 residues in the CDR3. The CDR3 DNA reads TGTGCCAACAGTGTTGACAGTCAGGAGACCCAGTACTTC. Its protein is CANSVDSQETQYF.

The gene calls are TRBV20-1 and TRBJ1-6; the match to TRBD1 covers 7 bases. The CDR3 covers 16 residues. CDR1 DFQATT and CDR2 SNEGSKA come from the germline V gene (reference sequence). V lost 5 bases and J lost 2; bases outside the gene matches: 9. Here the CDR3 reads CSASQGGVTYNSPLHF. As DNA, the CDR3 is TGCAGTGCTTCCCAGGGGGGGGTTACCTATAATTCACCCCTCCACTTT.

This clonotype was seen a single time. The chain joins TRBV20-1 to TRBJ2-3; 11 bases are shared with TRBD2. CDR1 and CDR2 (germline): DFQATT, SNEGSKA (reference sequence). With 6 bases clipped from V and 3 bases from J, the junction kept 8 bases outside the gene matches. This CDR3 comprises 15 residues. The CDR3 DNA reads as TGCAGTGCGATCGTACTAGCGGGGGTGACAGATACGCAGTATTTT. The encoded protein is CSAIVLAGVTDTQYF.

This chain uses TRBV6-4 with TRBJ2-3, with 11 positions matching TRBD2. CDR3 length equals 16 residues. Germline lookup yields CDR1 MRHNA and CDR2 SNTAGT. Unmatched junction bases numbered 5, after V lost 0 bases and J lost 6 bases. The CDR3 region has the DNA TGTGCCAGCAGTGACTCGATTAGCGGGGGGGCCGATACGCAGTATTTT. It codes for CASSDSISGGADTQYF.

The chain joins TRBV18 to TRBJ1-2; 10 positions match TRBD1. Trimming cost V 2 bases and J 4 bases; bases outside gene matches: 7. CDR1 is KGHSH, CDR2 LQKENI, per germline. The CDR3 has 16 residues. The CDR3: CASSPRAGTGVYGYTF. CDR3 DNA sequence: TGTGCCAGCTCACCAAGAGCCGGGACAGGGGTCTATGGCTACACCTTC.

The chain combines TRBV6-2 or TRBV6-3 with TRBJ2-5; D not certain. The J call may be incorrect, as the DNA end agrees better with TRBJ2-7. The CDR3 is 14 residues long. Germline lookup yields CDR1 MNHEY and CDR2 SVGEGT. The chain's CDR3 is CAVNGIATLYEQYF. Here the CDR3 DNA reads TGTGCCGTGAATGGCATTGCTACACTCTACGAGCAGTACTTC.

This clonotype occurred many times. The chain couples TRBV5-6 to TRBJ1-6; 7 bases fit TRBD1. Trimming at V came to 4 bases and at J to 7 bases, leaving 8 bases not matched to a gene. The CDR3 has 15 residues. CDR1 is SGHDT and CDR2 is YYEEEE in the germline V gene. The CDR3 loop reads CASSLRTGRNSPLHF. Here the CDR3 DNA reads TGTGCCAGCAGCCTACGGACAGGCCGGAATTCACCCCTCCACTTT.

The J gene is TRBJ2-1, the V gene TRBV20-1, with 8 bases lining up with TRBD2. CDR3 length equals 17 residues. CDR1 and CDR2 (germline): DFQATT, SNEGSKA (reference sequence). The ends lost 8 bases at V and 7 bases at J; junction bases unmatched: 22. In DNA, the CDR3 is TGCAGTTCTCTTCCCGGGACTAGTGGGGTGGCCGTGAATGAGCAGTTCTTC. It encodes CSSLPGTSGVAVNEQFF.

This clonotype was counted once. The CDR3 DNA reads TGCGCCAGCACGGGACAGGGGGCCGAGGGCTACACCTTC. This codes for CASTGQGAEGYTF. This chain joins TRBV5-1 and TRBJ1-2; 12 positions agree with TRBD1. In germline, CDR1 is SGHRS, CDR2 YFSETQ. The CDR3 extends over 13 amino acids. The J segment lost 8 bases and the V segment lost 6 bases, leaving 5 bases of the junction unmatched.

The V and J genes are TRBV15 and TRBJ1-2; no clear D gene. Germline V gene data show CDR1 as LNHNV and CDR2 as YYDKDF (reference sequence). CDR3 length: 14 amino acids. Between the trimmed V and J ends, which lost 0 bases and 5 bases, there was a span of 10 bases. The CDR3 DNA reads as TGTGCCACCAGCAGAGAGTCTGCGCCGTATGGCTACACCTTC. Translated, it gives CATSRESAPYGYTF.

This clonotype was seen at least ten times. The chain carries TRBV3-1 and TRBJ1-6; D is undetermined. The V end was cut by 7 bases, the J end by 9 bases, with 13 bases between. There are 13 residues in the CDR3. Germline values: CDR1 LGHDT, CDR2 YNNKEL (reference sequence). The CDR3 sequence: CASTEDPSSPLHF. CDR3 DNA sequence: TGTGCCAGCACCGAGGACCCCAGTTCACCCCTCCACTTT.

The CDR3 spells CAIRPGRDTGELFF. The CDR3, as DNA: TGTGCCATCAGACCGGGACGAGACACCGGGGAGCTGTTTTTT. The V gene is TRBV10-3, the J gene TRBJ2-2; D possibly matches TRBD1 or TRBD2 (5 bases each). The CDR3 is made up of 14 amino acids. The germline gives CDR1 ENHRY, CDR2 SYGVKD. V shed 6 bases and J shed 3 bases, with 11 bases lying between them.

V and J are TRBV7-2 and TRBJ1-6; 10 nucleotides line up with TRBD1. The CDR3 is 17 amino acids. In germline, CDR1 is SGHTA, CDR2 FQGNSA. V shed 1 base and J 9 bases; nucleotides not matched to a gene: 9. CDR3 nucleotide sequence: TGTGCCAGCAGCTTAGGATTATCCGGGACAGGGGTTTCACCCCTCCACTTT. It yields the protein CASSLGLSGTGVSPLHF. The variable domain in full, completed from reference TRBV7-2 and TRBJ1-6, reads GAGVSQSPSNKVTEKGKDVELRCDPISGHTALYWYRQSLGQGLEFLIYFQGNSAPDKSGLPSDRFSAERTGGSVSTLTIQRTQQEDSAVYLCASSLGLSGTGVSPLHFGNGTRLTVT.

This clonotype was counted only a few times. The genes are TRBV29-1 and TRBJ2-1; 7 bases agree with TRBD2. With 6 bases clipped from V and 8 bases from J, the junction kept 10 bases outside the gene matches. The CDR3 spans 13 residues. Looked up from germline, CDR1 is SQVTM and CDR2 is ANQGSEA. The CDR3 spells CSVTISGVYEQFF. CDR3 nucleotide sequence: TGCAGCGTGACTATAAGCGGGGTCTATGAGCAGTTCTTC.

This clonotype occurred many times. This chain joins TRBV12-3 or TRBV12-4 and TRBJ1-2; no reliable D call. The ends were cut back, 5 bases at V and 6 bases at J, with 16 bases in the middle. The CDR3 sequence is 14 residues long. The CDR3 reads CASSDSWASDGYTF. The DNA for the CDR3 is TGTGCCAGCAGTGATTCGTGGGCCTCGGATGGCTACACCTTC.

The sample holds one count of this clonotype. This sequence joins TRBV7-2 and TRBJ2-3, with 7 positions matching TRBD2. Germline V gene data show CDR1 as SGHTA and CDR2 as FQGNSA. CDR3 length: 13 amino acids. V gave up 4 bases and J gave up 7 bases; unmatched junction bases: 5. The CDR3 DNA follows: TGTGCCAGCAGCTGGGAGGGGTGGAATACGCAGTATTTT. Amino acid sequence: CASSWEGWNTQYF.

The chain employs TRBV6-6 and TRBJ2-2, with D unclear. The CDR3 has 16 residues. The V end lost 4 bases, the J end lost 1 base, and 13 bases lay between the germline ends. The germline gives CDR1 MNHNY, CDR2 SVGAGI (reference sequence). The CDR3 loop is CASSSVDILNTGELFF. In nucleotides, the CDR3 is TGTGCCAGCAGTTCCGTAGACATTTTGAACACCGGGGAGCTGTTTTTT.

The chain links TRBV7-9 to TRBJ2-5; D unclear. Germline V gene sequence: CDR1 SEHNR, CDR2 FQNEAQ (reference sequence). The CDR3 has 18 residues. V lost 1 base and J 0 bases, leaving 18 bases between the germline ends. CDR3 region: CASSLVAVDPRYQETQYF. The CDR3 bases are TGTGCCAGCAGCTTAGTTGCGGTAGACCCCCGGTACCAAGAGACCCAGTACTTC.

This clonotype was counted many times. This chain uses TRBV2 with TRBJ1-6; D is perhaps TRBD1 (6 bases). This CDR3 is 14 amino acids long. The ends were cut back, 4 bases at V and 9 bases at J, with 13 bases in the middle. CDR1 and CDR2 (germline): SNHLY, FYNNEI. The CDR3 is CASSVRTDSSPLHF. Written as DNA, the CDR3 is TGTGCCAGCAGTGTAAGGACAGACTCTTCACCCCTCCACTTT.

The chain joins TRBV3-1 to TRBJ1-4; D ambiguous. This CDR3 spans 14 amino acids. Between the trimmed V and J ends, which lost 3 bases and 5 bases, there was a span of 10 bases. Per germline, CDR1 LGHDT and CDR2 YNNKEL (reference sequence). The CDR3 protein is CASSHPGLNEKLFF. CDR3 DNA sequence: TGTGCCAGCAGCCATCCCGGATTGAATGAAAAACTGTTTTTT.

To note about this clonotype: Germline and junction disagree at one end, which may indicate a read error. The chain links TRBV11-1 to TRBJ1-2; D is unresolved. CDR3 length: 14 amino acids. CDR1 SGHAT and CDR2 FQDESV come from the germline V gene (reference sequence). Written as DNA, the CDR3 is TGTGCCAGCAGTCCCCGGGCAGATAACTATGGCCACACCTTC. This codes for CASSPRADNYGHTF.

This clonotype appeared a few times. The chain carries TRBV12-3 or TRBV12-4 and TRBJ1-2; the D is unclear. V was clipped by 5 bases and J by 4 bases, with 14 bases between them. The CDR3 runs 14 residues. DNA of the CDR3: TGTGCCAGCAGTCCCAGTCCCGACGGCTATGGCTACACCTTC. It is translated as CASSPSPDGYGYTF.

The chain carries TRBV5-1 and TRBJ2-7; D is perhaps TRBD1 (5 bases). Germline assignment: CDR1 SGHRS and CDR2 YFSETQ. The CDR3 extends over 14 amino acids. The V gene lost 0 bases and the J gene lost 2 bases, with 9 bases spanning the gap. CDR3: CASSLEGWTYEQYF. CDR3 DNA: TGCGCCAGCAGCTTGGAGGGGTGGACCTACGAGCAGTACTTC.

The rearrangement uses TRBV5-1 and TRBJ2-1; 9 bases match TRBD1. The CDR3 spans 13 residues. CDR1 and CDR2 from the germline V gene are SGHRS and YFSETQ. With 9 bases clipped from V and 7 bases from J, the junction kept 8 bases outside the gene matches. This CDR3 reads CATKQGAQNEQFF. CDR3 in DNA: TGCGCCACCAAACAGGGGGCGCAGAATGAGCAGTTCTTC.

The chain links TRBV27 to TRBJ2-7; 7 bases align to TRBD2. Germline V gene sequence: CDR1 MNHEY, CDR2 SMNVEV (reference sequence). This CDR3 has 14 residues. Trimming cost V 5 bases and J 4 bases; bases outside gene matches: 8. CDR3 bases: TGTGCCAGCAGTCAACGCGCGGGGGTTTACGAGCAGTACTTC. This codes for CASSQRAGVYEQYF.

The chain has TRBV24-1 and TRBJ1-2; TRBD1 is a possible D gene (5 bases). Trimming stripped 3 bases from V and 3 bases from J, with 7 bases between. There are 13 residues in the CDR3. CDR1 KGHDR and CDR2 SFDVKD come from the germline V gene. CDR3 sequence: CATSDGHDYGYTF. CDR3 DNA: TGTGCCACCAGTGATGGACACGACTATGGCTACACCTTC.